The clone carrying this T cell receptor beta chain has a handful of counts. The target antigen is unknown. Every sample yielded at least 6.5 million isolated PBMCs. Total RNA, at least 5.5 micrograms per sample, was extracted from PBMCs. A sample-barcoded 5' primer and a J-beta primer mix were used in a second PCR of roughly 7 to 12 cycles. TCRdb re-called the 5' RACE reads with MiXCR, one entry per CDR3 protein. Here the sample spans 1 million to 1.2 million distinct CDR3 sequences, roughly two fifths being singletons. CDR1 is SGHTA and CDR2 is FQGNSA in the germline V gene. The V gene lost 1 base and the J gene lost 5 bases, with 17 bases spanning the gap. This CDR3 is 16 amino acids long. The data belong to a study of blood T cells in healthy people across ages. Whole-study results and caveats: In long-lived donors, naive CD4+ cell counts and diversity exceeded those of aged donors.

The J gene is TRBJ2-5, the V gene TRBV7-2, with D tentatively TRBD1 or TRBD2 (6 bases each). The material sequenced was blood. The receptor was derived from a man aged 18 to 29 in good health. The CDR3 nucleotides are TGTGCCAGCAGCTTAGTGGTTCCGGGGGCGGGGGAGACCCAGTACTTC. It translates to CASSLVVPGAGETQYF.